This TCR beta chain derives from a study of T cells in Graves' hyperthyroidism and ophthalmopathy. This clonotype was observed many times. The hyperthyroidism was newly diagnosed and had lasted under 2 months; the patients were aged 18 to 65. CDR1 MNHNY and CDR2 SVGAGI come from the germline V gene (reference sequence). This CDR3 region has 11 residues. Trimming removed 2 bases from V and 9 bases from J, with 8 bases in between. The investigators amplified TCR beta CDR3 regions from RNA transcripts. The HTBI primer set served for first-round RT-PCR of the TCR CDR3. Each CDR3 protein is one row after TCRdb ran MiXCR on the multiplex PCR reads. The sample has about 360,000 distinct CDR3 sequences, roughly 13% seen once; the top ten hold 9.2%.

The specimen was blood. The sequence was collected from a woman aged 18-29 years with Graves' hyperthyroidism. V usage is TRBV6-6 and J usage is TRBJ2-7, with D possibly being TRBD2 (6 bases). CDR3 in DNA: TGTGCCAGCAGTTACGGGACTCTGCAGTACTTC. This translates into CASSYGTLQYF.